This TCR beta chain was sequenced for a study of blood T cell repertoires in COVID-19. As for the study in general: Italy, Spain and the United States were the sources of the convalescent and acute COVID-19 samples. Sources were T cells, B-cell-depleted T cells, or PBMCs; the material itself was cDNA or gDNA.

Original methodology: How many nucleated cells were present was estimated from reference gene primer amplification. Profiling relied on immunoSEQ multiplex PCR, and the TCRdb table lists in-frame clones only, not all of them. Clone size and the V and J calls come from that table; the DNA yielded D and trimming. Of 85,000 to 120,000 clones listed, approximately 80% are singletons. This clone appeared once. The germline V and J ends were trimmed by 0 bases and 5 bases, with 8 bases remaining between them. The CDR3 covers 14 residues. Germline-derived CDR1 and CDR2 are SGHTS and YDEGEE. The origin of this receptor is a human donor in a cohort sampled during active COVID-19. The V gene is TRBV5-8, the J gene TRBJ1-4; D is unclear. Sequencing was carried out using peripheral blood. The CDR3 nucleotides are TGTGCCAGCAGCTTGGGGGCTTACAATGAAAAACTGTTTTTT. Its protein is CASSLGAYNEKLFF.